The sequence of this T cell receptor (beta chain) was determined in a study of vaccination and CD4 T cells after COVID-19. In the study overall: Nine convalescent patients had mild and one had severe PCR-confirmed SARS-CoV-2 disease. At days 161 to 241 post-vaccination, as well as at day 14, a few convalescent patients were sampled.

With the Oncomine TCR Beta short-read assay, DNA from cultured CD4+ T cells was sequenced. Genomic DNA from cultured CD4+ T cells was extracted. One entry per CDR3 protein, called by TCRdb with MiXCR from the PCR reads. The data show about 15,000 distinct CDR3 sequences, with under 55% seen just once and 10% to 15% held by the top ten. This clonotype is labeled as large. Antigen specificity is unknown. V shed 1 base and J shed 12 bases, with 16 bases lying between them. CDR3 length: 14 amino acids. Germline V gene lookup returns CDR1 MNHEY and CDR2 SVGAGI. The time point was: late sampling 161 to 241 days after vaccination in three convalescent patients. Treatment described: roughly 10-day PBMC culture with coronavirus spike peptide pools or control peptides (ViraFEST assay). Following expansion of antigen-specific T cells with peptide pools, ViraFEST then sequenced TCRs.

Sequencing was performed on CD4+ T cells from blood, cultured in vitro, taken about 7 months after SARS-CoV-2 vaccination. The chain links TRBV6-5 to TRBJ2-1, with D perhaps matching TRBD1 or TRBD2 (6 bases each). The receptor comes from a human donor who had recovered from COVID-19. Here the CDR3 DNA reads TGTGCCAGCAGTTACTTGACGAGGAGGGGGACGCAGTTCTTC. Protein sequence: CASSYLTRRGTQFF.